This T cell receptor beta chain stems from a study of blood T cells in healthy people across ages (dated by TCRdb to the mid-2010s). For the study in its entirety: In model experiments, roughly one uniquely barcoded TCR beta cDNA molecule per two T cells was captured by template switching. Using deep sequencing normalized with unique cDNA molecular identifiers, the study measured how TCR beta repertoire diversity changes with age. Four age groups were formed from the donors: young (average roughly 15 years), middle-aged (roughly 38), aged (around 62) and long-lived (roughly 81). Donors of different ages were randomly distributed across sequencing lanes to avoid experimental bias. For two donors (one aged 18 to 29 and one aged 80 or older), the study analyzed two additional independent replicas of 1 million unique cDNA reads from the same blood draw.

CDR3 length: 11 amino acids, cysteine to phenylalanine. Left in the record is the CDR3 DNA by itself, 33 bases read in frame from the first base. Trimming costs V 3 bases and J 4 bases, and their ends lie 6 bases apart. Via the germline V gene, CDR1 is SQVTM and CDR2 ANQGSEA. Libraries were made using 5' RACE. Instrument on record: Illumina HiSeq 2500. A second PCR of about 6 to 11 cycles was performed with a sample-barcoded 5' primer and a J-beta primer mix. A template-switch 5' adaptor carrying 12 random nucleotides introduced a unique molecular identifier onto each TCR beta cDNA molecule. At least 2.5 million CDR3-containing paired-end reads were obtained from each sample. First-strand cDNA synthesis was performed from all RNA using the Mint cDNA synthesis kit, with priming by a TRBC-specific oligonucleotide. After uracil-DNA glycosylase treatment, a first 18-cycle PCR used universal primers M1SS and BC2_uni_R on all cDNA. In the paper's pipeline: Normalization of each sample was performed by random selection of 1 million high-quality reads, each carrying a distinct molecular identifier. Instead of being binned into consensus sequences, reads that shared molecular identifiers were thrown out. MiTCR, with a Q25 quality threshold and the strictest error-elimination algorithm, was used for CDR3 identification, clonotype clustering and error correction. A nonparametric unseen species model with Euler transformation was used to estimate a lower bound on total TCR beta diversity. Clones were called with MiXCR by TCRdb after fastp trimmed the public reads at Q25, and only in-frame beta chains were retained. Every distinct CDR3 protein forms one entry, paired with its most common genes and DNA. In this record, the V and J calls reflect TCRdb's handling and not the investigators' own analysis. In this sample the table shows approximately 830,000 distinct CDR3 sequences, 55% to 65% of which occur a single time. 28% of the sample is taken by the ten largest.

General conclusions and limits of the study: Conclusive comparison of naive and antigen-experienced compartments was prevented by the profiling of bulk unsorted PBMCs. The percentage of naive T cells measured by flow cytometry correlated strongly with observed TCR beta diversity. The CMV infection status of donors was not known, potentially confounding age-related changes in expanded clonotypes. Estimates of total diversity based on one million sequenced T cells were considered lower bounds and underestimates. Compared with the aged group, the long-lived group had more naive CD4+ T cells, fewer expanded clones and increased TCR diversity, suggesting age selection. Observed TCR beta diversity per million T cells fell roughly linearly with age, and a significant reduction was already apparent by age about 43.

Worth noting for this clonotype: Its antigen has not been determined. No base qualities exist here, and no much larger clone lies one base off it.

The donors were about 40 Caucasian individuals from Russia, aged 6 to 90 years, who were systemically healthy. Each donor gave about 9.7 milliliters of peripheral blood, drawn into EDTA-treated Vacutainer tubes. Ficoll-Paque density-gradient centrifugation was used to isolate PBMCs, with at least 6.5 million per sample. Trizol reagent was used to extract total RNA from the PBMCs, yielding at least 5.5 micrograms per sample. The percentages of naive CD45RAhigh/CD27high T cells were determined by flow cytometry on a PBMC aliquot from every donor. Sequencing was done on a sample of blood. The rearrangement joined TRBV29-1 to TRBJ1-2; confidence is insufficient to name the D gene. This TCR came from a man between 25 and 39 years old in good health. The CDR3 region reads CSVESVYGYTF. The DNA is TGCAGCGTTGAGTCAGTCTATGGCTACACCTTC.